Presented here are 23 T cell receptor beta chains from one specimen sequenced in a study of blood T cell repertoires in COVID-19. Sequencing used immunoSEQ multiplex PCR; TCRdb keeps in-frame clones, though not all of them. The sample records 280,000 or so clones, around 84% being singletons. The specimen sequenced was PBMCs or T cells enriched from blood (not recorded which). The receptors were gathered from a woman aged 50 to 60 who had recovered from COVID-19.

This clone was recorded only once. The chain has TRBV6-2 or TRBV6-3 and TRBJ1-1; 7 nucleotides agree with TRBD1. This CDR3 has 14 amino acids. The J segment lost 6 bases and the V segment lost 6 bases, leaving 10 bases of the junction unmatched. The V gene's germline CDR1 is MNHEY and CDR2 SVGEGT. The CDR3 DNA follows: TGTGCCAGCAGCCGAAGGCGTCAGGGGGCTGAAGCTTTCTTT. It encodes CASSRRRQGAEAFF.

The rearrangement joins TRBV25-1 to TRBJ1-3; 7 bases line up with TRBD1. Germline assignment: CDR1 MGHDK and CDR2 SYGVNS. CDR3 length: 14 amino acids. Trimming cost V 7 bases and J 4 bases; bases outside gene matches: 7. Here the CDR3 DNA reads TGTGCCAGCACCCAGACAGGGAGGGGAAACACCATATATTTT. Its protein product is CASTQTGRGNTIYF.

The chain combines TRBV19 with TRBJ2-1; 7 positions agree with TRBD1. Germline V CDR1 and CDR2: LNHDA, SQIVND (reference sequence). The CDR3 consists of 21 residues. The trim removed 3 bases at V and 4 bases at J, leaving 24 bases unmatched. This CDR3 is CASSIVGGDFVHTRLYNEQFF. The CDR3 DNA is TGTGCCAGTAGTATCGTAGGGGGCGACTTTGTTCACACCCGGCTTTACAATGAGCAGTTCTTC. The full variable domain, its missing parts supplied by reference TRBV19 and TRBJ2-1, is DGGITQSPKYLFRKEGQNVTLSCEQNLNHDAMYWYRQDPGQGLRLIYYSQIVNDFQKGDIAEGYSVSREKKESFPLTVTSAQKNPTAFYLCASSIVGGDFVHTRLYNEQFFGPGTRLTVL.

This chain links TRBV7-9 with TRBJ2-1, with 13 nucleotides matching TRBD2. The junction had 3 bases not matched to a gene; V was cut back by 5 bases and J by 5 bases. Germline assignment: CDR1 SEHNR and CDR2 FQNEAQ (reference sequence). The CDR3 runs 15 residues. CDR3 nucleotide sequence: TGTGCCAGCAGCCGAGGACTAGCGGGAGACAATGAGCAGTTCTTC. It specifies CASSRGLAGDNEQFF. The complete variable domain, with remaining parts taken from reference TRBV7-9 and TRBJ2-1, reads DTGVSQNPRHKITKRGQNVTFRCDPISEHNRLYWYRQTLGQGPEFLTYFQNEAQLEKSRLLSDRFSAERPKGSFSTLEIQRTEQGDSAMYLCASSRGLAGDNEQFFGPGTRLTVL.

The V gene is TRBV7-2, the J gene TRBJ1-6, with TRBD1 matching 9 bases. Looked up from germline, CDR1 is SGHTA and CDR2 is FQGNSA. The length of the CDR3 is 15 residues. The junction had 5 bases not matched to a gene; V was cut back by 4 bases and J by 7 bases. The CDR3, as DNA: TGTGCCAGCAGCTCGCTCGGGACAGGGAATTCACCCCTCCACTTT. As protein: CASSSLGTGNSPLHF.

The V and J genes are TRBV4-2 and TRBJ1-1; D not resolved. CDR3 length: 14 residues. Germline V gene data show CDR1 as LGHNA and CDR2 as YNFKEQ. Trimming shortened V by 0 bases and J by 1 base, and 6 bases separated the two germline ends. The CDR3 nucleotides are TGTGCCAGCAGCCAAGATAGTTGGAACACTGAAGCTTTCTTT. Protein product: CASSQDSWNTEAFF.

The chain links TRBV4-3 to TRBJ2-5; 12 nucleotides agree with TRBD2. CDR3 length: 18 amino acids. Germline V lookup: CDR1 LGHNA, CDR2 YSLEER. Trimming cost V 0 bases and J 5 bases; bases outside gene matches: 10. The CDR3 DNA reads TGCGCCAGCAGCCAAGATCGGCTAGCGGGAGGGCCTCTGGAGACCCAGTACTTC. Amino acid sequence: CASSQDRLAGGPLETQYF.

The gene calls are TRBV29-1 and TRBJ1-3; possible D gene TRBD1, 6 bases. Trimming cost V 5 bases and J 8 bases, with 13 bases left between them. Germline V gives CDR1 SQVTM, CDR2 ANQGSEA. CDR3 length: 12 amino acids. CDR3 residues: CSVKQGSDTIYF. The CDR3 DNA follows: TGCAGCGTTAAACAGGGAAGCGACACCATATATTTT.

This rearrangement joins TRBV30 to TRBJ2-1; the match to TRBD2 covers 12 bases. CDR3 size: 16 residues. In germline, CDR1 is GTSNPN, CDR2 SVGIG (reference sequence). The V and J ends lost 0 bases and 4 bases, in that order; junction bases with no gene match: 4. CDR3 loop: CAWSVRTSGEYNEQFF. The CDR3 nucleotides are TGTGCCTGGAGTGTTAGGACTAGCGGGGAGTACAATGAGCAGTTCTTC.

This rearrangement joins TRBV28 to TRBJ1-5; 9 nucleotides agree with TRBD1. This CDR3 is 14 amino acids long. The V segment lost 5 bases and the J segment 5 bases; nucleotides outside the gene matches: 4. Germline CDR1 MDHEN, CDR2 SYDVKM. The CDR3 loop is CASSRDRDYQPQHF. In nucleotides, the CDR3 is TGTGCCAGCAGTAGGGACAGGGATTATCAGCCCCAGCATTTT. The full variable domain, rest sourced from reference TRBV28 and TRBJ1-5, is DVKVTQSSRYLVKRTGEKVFLECVQDMDHENMFWYRQDPGLGLRLIYFSYDVKMKEKGDIPEGYSVSREKKERFSLILESASTNQTSMYLCASSRDRDYQPQHFGDGTRLSIL.

The chain couples TRBV10-3 to TRBJ1-1; 9 nucleotides agree with TRBD1. J was trimmed by 1 base and V by 10 bases; bases with no gene match: 10. The germline CDR1 and CDR2 sequences are ENHRY and SYGVKD. The CDR3 totals 15 residues. The CDR3 loop reads CATSWTGDSNTEAFF. The CDR3 DNA is TGTGCCACCAGCTGGACAGGGGACTCGAACACTGAAGCTTTCTTT.

The chain employs TRBV7-2 and TRBJ1-2; maybe TRBD1 (6 bases). This CDR3 has 13 amino acids. Germline V gives CDR1 SGHTA, CDR2 FQGNSA. Trimming removed 6 bases at V and 5 bases at J, with 13 bases between. CDR3 sequence: CASSTQGVYGYTF. DNA for the CDR3: TGTGCCAGCAGTACACAGGGCGTTTATGGCTACACCTTC.

This clone came up once. The chain carries TRBV30 and TRBJ1-2; D remains unclear. Germline loops: CDR1 GTSNPN, CDR2 SVGIG (reference sequence). The V gene lost 3 bases and the J gene lost 5 bases, with 7 bases spanning the gap. The CDR3 sequence is 11 residues long. CDR3 sequence (DNA): TGTGCCTGGAGCACGGTGTATGGCTACACCTTC. Translating it yields CAWSTVYGYTF. Using reference TRBV30 and TRBJ1-2 for the parts outside the CDR3, the full variable domain is SQTIHQWPATLVQPVGSPLSLECTVEGTSNPNLYWYRQAAGRGLQLLFYSVGIGQISSEVPQNLSASRPQDRQFILSSKKLLLSDSGFYLCAWSTVYGYTFGSGTRLTVV.

The V call is TRBV6-5, the J call TRBJ1-5; 7 positions match TRBD1. Germline CDR1 MNHEY, CDR2 SVGAGI. Germline trimming cut 7 bases from V and 6 bases from J; bases unmatched to any gene: 6. The CDR3 consists of 13 residues. The CDR3 spells CASTQGVGQPQHF. DNA for the CDR3: TGTGCCAGCACTCAGGGGGTAGGTCAGCCCCAGCATTTT.

The gene calls are TRBV7-7 and TRBJ2-5; perhaps TRBD1 as D (6 bases). Germline CDR1 and CDR2: SSHAT and FNYEAQ (reference sequence). The CDR3 contains 14 residues. V dropped 5 bases and J dropped 4 bases, with 14 bases sitting between them. CDR3 in amino acids: CASSTTGRSETQYF. CDR3 sequence (DNA): TGTGCCAGCAGCACCACAGGGAGATCAGAGACCCAGTACTTC.

The genes are TRBV7-6 and TRBJ1-1; TRBD1 matches 7 bases. The CDR3 covers 14 residues. Germline V gives CDR1 SGHVS, CDR2 FNYEAQ. The junction had 6 bases not matched to a gene; V was cut back by 5 bases and J by 3 bases. CDR3 in amino acids: CASSPTTGYTEAFF. The CDR3 DNA sequence: TGTGCCAGCAGCCCGACGACAGGGTACACTGAAGCTTTCTTT.

The chain recombines TRBV7-9 with TRBJ1-4; TRBD1 aligns across 10 bases. Germline loops: CDR1 SEHNR, CDR2 FQNEAQ (reference sequence). This CDR3 has 15 residues. Losses at the gene ends were 2 bases for V and 7 bases for J; bases not matched to a gene: 4. The CDR3 region is CASSLWDRGIEKLFF. For the CDR3, the DNA is TGTGCCAGCAGCTTATGGGACAGGGGAATTGAAAAACTGTTTTTT. Filled out from reference TRBV7-9 and TRBJ1-4, the complete variable domain reads DTGVSQNPRHKITKRGQNVTFRCDPISEHNRLYWYRQTLGQGPEFLTYFQNEAQLEKSRLLSDRFSAERPKGSFSTLEIQRTEQGDSAMYLCASSLWDRGIEKLFFGSGTQLSVL.

This clone was seen just once. CDR3 protein: CASSYVGGYLNIQYF. CDR3 nucleotides: TGTGCCAGCAGCTACGTCGGGGGGTACCTAAACATTCAGTACTTC. The chain has TRBV7-2 and TRBJ2-4, with TRBD2 matching 7 bases. V trimming: 4 bases; J trimming: 6 bases; junction bases outside the gene matches: 9. Per the germline V gene, CDR1 is SGHTA and CDR2 is FQGNSA. The CDR3 covers 15 residues.

The chain couples TRBV4-1 to TRBJ2-1, with D possibly being TRBD1 (5 bases). The germline CDR1 and CDR2 sequences are MGHRA and YSYEKL. V was clipped by 0 bases and J by 5 bases, with 14 bases between them. The CDR3 length is 16 residues. The chain's CDR3 is CASSQDWGGGDNEQFF. The CDR3 DNA reads as TGCGCCAGCAGCCAAGATTGGGGCGGCGGAGACAATGAGCAGTTCTTC.

The CDR3 sequence: CASSLEAGREQYF. CDR3 DNA sequence: TGTGCCAGCAGCTTAGAGGCGGGGCGGGAGCAGTACTTC. The chain employs TRBV13 and TRBJ2-7, with a possible D match to TRBD2 (6 bases). V lost 1 base and J lost 7, with 11 bases in between. CDR3 length: 13 amino acids. Germline CDR1 PRHDT, CDR2 FYEKMQ (reference sequence).

The chain has TRBV5-6 and TRBJ1-1, with D possibly being TRBD1 (6 bases). Trimming pared 4 bases from V and 4 bases from J, leaving 17 bases between. This CDR3 contains 15 residues. Germline V gives CDR1 SGHDT, CDR2 YYEEEE. The CDR3 DNA follows: TGTGCCAGCAGCCAAGTCGACAGGCTGGGCACTGAAGCTTTCTTT. Protein: CASSQVDRLGTEAFF.

The chain uses TRBV7-8 and TRBJ1-4; D is unresolved. V lost 5 bases to trimming and J lost 8 bases, with 9 bases between them. Germline V CDR1 and CDR2: SGHVS, FQNEAQ. This CDR3 has 12 amino acids. The chain's CDR3 is CASSPMLEKLFF. CDR3 in DNA: TGTGCCAGCAGCCCTATGTTGGAAAAACTGTTTTTT.

The gene calls are TRBV18 and TRBJ1-3, with 11 bases identical to TRBD1. Unmatched junction bases numbered 13, after V lost 3 bases and J lost 0 bases. The CDR3 runs to 20 residues. Germline CDR1 reads KGHSH; CDR2 reads LQKENI. CDR3 protein: CASSPAWGQGETLSGNTIYF. The CDR3 DNA follows: TGTGCCAGCTCACCCGCCTGGGGACAGGGGGAAACTCTCTCTGGAAACACCATATATTTT.